Each of the 20 T cell receptor beta chains below was sequenced from the same sample in a study of T cell repertoires in cytomegalovirus infection. These receptors lack a known antigen. Via MiXCR, TCRdb re-called the reads, giving one row per CDR3 protein. The sample includes some 920,000 distinct CDR3 sequences, under 40% seen only once; the top ten take roughly an eighth. The sample in question was cultured CD8+ T cells from PBMCs, obtained from culture after CMV antigen stimulation. These receptors were collected from a human donor in good health (CMV status not recorded). Some clones in this sample may be carry-over from other donors' samples.

The chain has TRBV4-2 and TRBJ2-1, with D possibly matching TRBD2 (5 bases). The V end was cut by 0 bases, the J end by 4 bases, with 16 bases between. Per the germline V gene, CDR1 is LGHNA and CDR2 is YNFKEQ. The CDR3 loop spans 17 amino acids. CDR3 bases: TGTGCCAGCAGCCAAGATACAACGGGATCTCCTTACAATGAGCAGTTCTTC. Encoded protein: CASSQDTTGSPYNEQFF.

J is TRBJ2-3 and V is TRBV6-2 or TRBV6-3; D possibly corresponds to TRBD1 (5 bases). V dropped 0 bases and J dropped 3 bases, with 13 bases sitting between them. The CDR3 consists of 16 residues. The germline V gene encodes CDR1 MNHEY and CDR2 SVGEGT. The CDR3 spells CASSYSKSRATDTQYF. The CDR3 bases are TGTGCCAGCAGTTACTCGAAGTCCAGGGCAACAGATACGCAGTATTTT.

On this clonotype itself: The germline gene is not matched at one end of the junction; a read error may be the cause. The rearrangement links TRBV6-8 to TRBJ2-3, with 8 bases lining up with TRBD1. In germline, CDR1 is MNHGY, CDR2 SAAAGT. The CDR3 has 18 residues. CDR3 DNA: TGTGCCAGCGGTTACTCGACGCTCGGCAGGGGGCTCACAGATACGCAGTATTTT. It encodes CASGYSTLGRGLTDTQYF.

This clonotype was counted a few times. V gene TRBV4-1 combines with J gene TRBJ1-1, with unresolved D. The CDR3 is 15 residues long. The V gene's germline CDR1 is MGHRA and CDR2 YSYEKL. Trimming stripped 0 bases from V and 1 base from J, with 9 bases between. Written as DNA, the CDR3 is TGCGCCAGCAGCCAAGAAAGGGCAGAGAACACTGAAGCTTTCTTT. It is translated as CASSQERAENTEAFF.

The V gene is TRBV6-2 or TRBV6-3, the J gene TRBJ2-7; 7 nucleotides line up with TRBD1. Per germline, CDR1 MNHEY and CDR2 SVGEGT. Trimming removed 3 bases from V and 3 bases from J; junction bases left unmatched: 2. This CDR3 has 13 amino acids. The CDR3 DNA reads TGTGCCAGCAGTTATGGGACAGTCTACGAGCAGTACGTC. Its protein is CASSYGTVYEQYV.

CDR3 residues: CASSQGPGSEETQYF. The CDR3 DNA sequence: TGCGCCAGCAGCCAGGGTCCGGGTTCCGAGGAGACCCAGTACTTC. The chain carries TRBV4-1 and TRBJ2-5; unclear D gene. This CDR3 is 15 amino acids long. Germline CDR1 is MGHRA and CDR2 is YSYEKL. V was pared by 3 bases and J by 5 bases, with 16 bases between.

Comments on this clonotype: This may arise from a read error, as a much more abundant clone is one base away. The chain couples TRBV7-2 to TRBJ1-2, with a possible D match to TRBD1 (6 bases). CDR1 SGHTA and CDR2 FQGNSA come from the germline V gene. The CDR3 is 13 amino acids. The DNA for the CDR3 is TGTGCCAGCCCGACCCCAGGGGAGCGTGGCTGCACCTTC. It encodes CASPTPGERGCTF.

The V and J genes are TRBV12-3 or TRBV12-4 and TRBJ1-2, with D possibly matching TRBD1 (5 bases). The V end lost 7 bases, the J end lost 2 bases, and 20 bases lay between the germline ends. This CDR3 is 16 amino acids long. The CDR3 DNA reads as TGTGCCAGCACCTTTTGGGAGACGACAGCCAACTATGGCTACACCTTC. Translation: CASTFWETTANYGYTF.

This chain links TRBV7-9 with TRBJ1-1; D gene ambiguous. V was trimmed by 1 base and J by 1 base, leaving 10 bases between them. The V gene's germline CDR1 is SEHNR and CDR2 FQNEAQ (reference sequence). The CDR3 totals 15 residues. In DNA, the CDR3 is TGTGCCAGCAGCTTAGGGCTGTTTGGGAACACTGAAGCTTTCTTT. Translation gives CASSLGLFGNTEAFF.

The chain has TRBV7-8 and TRBJ2-7, with D possibly being TRBD2 (5 bases). Trimming removed 4 bases at V and 3 bases at J, with 10 bases between. Germline loops: CDR1 SGHVS, CDR2 FQNEAQ. The CDR3 has 13 residues. The CDR3 nucleotides read TGTGCCAGCAGCTCCCTAGCCCTCTACGAGCAGTACTTC. Translating it yields CASSSLALYEQYF.

The chain combines TRBV4-2 with TRBJ2-1; 8 nucleotides agree with TRBD1. The CDR3 has 16 residues. Looked up from germline, CDR1 is LGHNA and CDR2 is YNFKEQ. V lost 1 base to trimming and J lost 2 bases; unmatched junction nucleotides: 4. CDR3 residues: CASSQAQGAPYNEQFF. As DNA, the CDR3 is TGTGCCAGCAGCCAAGCGCAGGGGGCTCCCTACAATGAGCAGTTCTTC.

The chain uses TRBV6-8 and TRBJ1-5; D may be TRBD1 (6 bases). This CDR3 comprises 15 residues. Germline V gives CDR1 MNHGY, CDR2 SAAAGT. Between the trimmed V and J ends, which lost 0 bases and 9 bases, there was a span of 15 bases. The CDR3 region has the DNA TGTGCCAGCAGTTACTCATGGGACAACTCTACGCCCCAGCATTTT. Translating it yields CASSYSWDNSTPQHF.

This clonotype was observed a handful of times. V usage is TRBV4-1 and J usage is TRBJ2-7, with 7 bases identical to TRBD1. V trimming: 3 bases; J trimming: 3 bases; junction bases outside the gene matches: 5. The CDR3 runs to 14 residues. CDR1 and CDR2 (germline): MGHRA, YSYEKL. The CDR3, as DNA: TGCGCCAGCAGCCACCGCTGGGACAGCTACGAGCAGTACTTC. Amino acid sequence: CASSHRWDSYEQYF.

The chain has TRBV6-6 and TRBJ2-5; no reliable D call. The V gene lost 5 bases and the J gene lost 5 bases, with 9 bases spanning the gap. Germline CDR1 is MNHNY and CDR2 is SVGAGI (reference sequence). CDR3 length: 12 amino acids. The CDR3 reads CASSSVTETQYF. In DNA form, the CDR3 reads TGTGCCAGCAGTAGCGTAACGGAGACCCAGTACTTC.

The chain is built from TRBV5-1 and TRBJ2-7, with a possible D match to TRBD2 (6 bases). In germline, CDR1 is SGHRS, CDR2 YFSETQ. The CDR3 has 14 residues. V gave up 1 base and J gave up 3 bases, with 11 bases separating them. CDR3 region: CASSLRGEDYEQYF. The CDR3 bases are TGCGCCAGCAGCTTGCGCGGGGAGGACTACGAGCAGTACTTC.

The CDR3 bases are TGTGCCATCAGTGAGTCGGAAGGGAAGGGCTACACCTTC. Protein sequence: CAISESEGKGYTF. The rearrangement links TRBV10-3 to TRBJ1-2; no reliable D call. V shed 0 bases and J shed 8 bases, with 10 bases lying between them. Germline assignment: CDR1 ENHRY and CDR2 SYGVKD. CDR3 size: 13 residues.

The J gene is TRBJ1-5, the V gene TRBV6-6, with 7 nucleotides matching TRBD1. Germline V gene sequence: CDR1 MNHNY, CDR2 SVGAGI (reference sequence). V shed 6 bases and J 5 bases; nucleotides not matched to a gene: 4. The CDR3 has 13 amino acids. CDR3 in DNA: TGTGCCAGCAGGACAGGGTATGATCAGCCCCAGCATTTT. Amino acid sequence: CASRTGYDQPQHF.

This chain joins TRBV24-1 and TRBJ2-2; perhaps TRBD2 as D (5 bases). Trimming shortened V by 2 bases and J by 8 bases, and 11 bases separated the two germline ends. This CDR3 is built from 14 residues. CDR1 is KGHDR and CDR2 is SFDVKD in the germline V gene. The CDR3 loop is CATSDSGSYGELFF. In DNA form, the CDR3 reads TGTGCCACCAGTGATTCGGGATCGTATGGGGAGCTGTTTTTT.

This clonotype came up many times. This chain uses TRBV7-9 with TRBJ2-7; TRBD2 aligns across 7 bases. Looked up from germline, CDR1 is SEHNR and CDR2 is FQNEAQ (reference sequence). V shed 5 bases, J shed 3 bases, and the junction held 7 bases outside the gene matches. This CDR3 has 14 residues. CDR3: CASSGGGILYEQYF. In nucleotides, the CDR3 is TGTGCCAGCAGCGGGGGGGGGATTCTCTACGAGCAGTACTTC.

The chain has TRBV6-5 and TRBJ1-2, with 7 bases matching TRBD1. Trimming removed 6 bases from V and 8 bases from J; junction bases left unmatched: 18. The CDR3 runs to 16 residues. CDR1 MNHEY and CDR2 SVGAGI come from the germline V gene. The CDR3 spells CASRIGQDRLINGYTF. CDR3 nucleotide sequence: TGTGCCAGCAGAATAGGACAGGACAGATTAATTAACGGCTACACCTTC.